The 30 T cell receptor beta chains presented below share a single source sample, sequenced in a study of radiation and T cells in renal cell carcinoma. Treatment described: treatment-naive control, cytoreductive nephrectomy. Libraries were prepared by immunoSEQ multiplex PCR; TCRdb keeps only in-frame clonotypes and omits some of them. The repertoire consists of more than 15,000 clones, with roughly 54% occurring once and the leading ten covering about 10%. The source was tumor tissue, collected from a patient whose treatment was nephrectomy without radiotherapy. The receptor set was obtained from a middle-aged man with renal cell carcinoma.

The J gene is TRBJ1-4, the V gene TRBV29-1, with TRBD1 matching 8 bases. The CDR3 contains 15 residues. Looked up from germline, CDR1 is SQVTM and CDR2 is ANQGSEA. The junction had 12 bases not matched to a gene; V was cut back by 5 bases and J by 7 bases. CDR3: CSVHLVQGVSEKLFF. CDR3 in DNA: TGCAGCGTTCACTTGGTACAGGGGGTTTCTGAAAAACTGTTTTTT. The entire variable domain, with the rest obtained from reference TRBV29-1 and TRBJ1-4, is as follows: SAVISQKPSRDICQRGTSLTIQCQVDSQVTMMFWYRQQPGQSLTLIATANQGSEATYESGFVIDKFPISRPNLTFSTLTVSNMSPEDSSIYLCSVHLVQGVSEKLFFGSGTQLSVL.

This sequence joins TRBV4-3 and TRBJ2-1, with 11 bases identical to TRBD2. This CDR3 has 16 amino acids. The J segment lost 1 base and the V segment lost 4 bases, leaving 3 bases of the junction unmatched. Per the germline V gene, CDR1 is LGHNA and CDR2 is YSLEER. The CDR3, as DNA: TGCGCCAGCAGCCCGGGACTAGCGGATTCCTACAATGAGCAGTTCTTC. This translates into CASSPGLADSYNEQFF.

The rearrangement uses TRBV11-1 and TRBJ2-7, with D maybe TRBD2 (5 bases). Germline CDR1 SGHAT, CDR2 FQDESV (reference sequence). The CDR3 has 15 residues. V shed 5 bases and J shed 2 bases, with 16 bases lying between them. For the CDR3, the DNA is TGTGCCAGCAGCCAAGGACTGCTACTAACCTACGAGCAGTACTTC. This codes for CASSQGLLLTYEQYF.

Only one count was recorded for this clone. The V and J genes are TRBV7-9 and TRBJ2-5; TRBD1 might be the D (6 bases). Trimming pared 4 bases from V and 3 bases from J, leaving 12 bases between. CDR1 is SEHNR and CDR2 is FQNEAQ in the germline V gene (reference sequence). This CDR3 has 14 residues. The CDR3 bases are TGTGCCAGCAGCTCCACCAGGGGAGAAGAGACCCAGTACTTC. As protein: CASSSTRGEETQYF. Full variable domain (missing parts from reference TRBV7-9 and TRBJ2-5): DTGVSQNPRHKITKRGQNVTFRCDPISEHNRLYWYRQTLGQGPEFLTYFQNEAQLEKSRLLSDRFSAERPKGSFSTLEIQRTEQGDSAMYLCASSSTRGEETQYFGPGTRLLVL.

The chain has TRBV6-6 and TRBJ2-2; D unresolved. This CDR3 has 14 residues. The V and J ends lost 0 bases and 6 bases respectively, with 8 bases between them. In germline, CDR1 is MNHNY, CDR2 SVGAGI (reference sequence). The chain's CDR3 is CASSYSVESGELFF. CDR3 nucleotide sequence: TGTGCCAGCAGTTACTCAGTAGAGTCCGGGGAGCTGTTTTTT.

The gene calls are TRBV7-9 and TRBJ2-7, with 8 bases identical to TRBD1. CDR1 is SEHNR and CDR2 is FQNEAQ in the germline V gene (reference sequence). The trim removed 4 bases at V and 4 bases at J, leaving 3 bases unmatched. There are 13 residues in the CDR3. The chain's CDR3 is CASSSGGNYEQYF. CDR3 nucleotides: TGTGCCAGCAGCTCAGGGGGCAATTACGAGCAGTACTTC.

The chain employs TRBV10-3 and TRBJ2-1; 10 positions agree with TRBD2. The CDR3 spans 16 residues. V lost 2 bases to trimming and J lost 4 bases; unmatched junction nucleotides: 5. The germline V gene has CDR1 ENHRY and CDR2 SYGVKD. The CDR3, as DNA: TGTGCCATCAGTGAGGCAAGGACTAGCGGATACAATGAGCAGTTCTTC. Translated: CAISEARTSGYNEQFF.

The chain is built from TRBV15 and TRBJ2-1; 11 bases are a match to TRBD2. This CDR3 region has 16 residues. Losses at the gene ends were 0 bases for V and 2 bases for J; bases not matched to a gene: 0. The germline V gene encodes CDR1 LNHNV and CDR2 YYDKDF (reference sequence). CDR3 DNA sequence: TGTGCCACCAGCAGAGAACTAGCGGGGGCCTACAATGAGCAGTTCTTC. Encoded protein: CATSRELAGAYNEQFF.

This clone was observed a single time. This chain connects TRBV5-4 to TRBJ1-2; unclear D gene. This CDR3 spans 14 amino acids. Germline CDR1 and CDR2: SGHNT and YYREEE (reference sequence). V was clipped by 0 bases and J by 4 bases, with 10 bases between them. The CDR3: CASSLVGPAYGYTF. The DNA for the CDR3 is TGTGCCAGCAGCTTGGTAGGACCCGCCTATGGCTACACCTTC.

This clone qualifies as medium-sized (0.01 to 0.1%). This chain connects TRBV6-4 to TRBJ2-1; 11 positions match TRBD2. Trimming removed 2 bases from V and 6 bases from J; junction bases left unmatched: 3. Germline-derived CDR1 and CDR2 are MRHNA and SNTAGT. There are 15 residues in the CDR3. This chain's CDR3 is CASSDGLAGGNEQFF. The CDR3 DNA is TGTGCCAGCAGTGACGGGCTAGCGGGAGGCAATGAGCAGTTCTTC.

This chain connects TRBV7-9 to TRBJ2-1; TRBD1 might be the D (6 bases). Germline CDR1 is SEHNR and CDR2 is FQNEAQ (reference sequence). With 6 bases removed from V and 2 bases from J, the gap between germline ends came to 11 bases. The CDR3 extends over 14 amino acids. CDR3 sequence reads: CASRDSVTYNEQFF. The CDR3 DNA follows: TGTGCCAGCAGGGACAGCGTTACCTACAATGAGCAGTTCTTC.

The chain is built from TRBV30 and TRBJ1-3, with a weak D call TRBD1 (6 bases). The CDR3 has 15 amino acids. V lost 4 bases and J lost 3, with 16 bases in between. Per germline, CDR1 GTSNPN and CDR2 SVGIG (reference sequence). This CDR3 is CAWNQQGFGGNTIYF. The DNA for the CDR3 is TGTGCCTGGAACCAACAGGGTTTTGGTGGAAACACCATATATTTT.

The chain uses TRBV18 and TRBJ1-2; TRBD1 agrees at 8 bases. Germline trimming cut 4 bases from V and 3 bases from J; bases unmatched to any gene: 7. Germline-derived CDR1 and CDR2 are KGHSH and LQKENI. This CDR3 region has 15 residues. The CDR3 reads CASSLGQGRDYGYTF. CDR3 sequence (DNA): TGTGCCAGCTCACTAGGACAGGGTCGCGACTATGGCTACACCTTC.

By frequency in the sample, this clone is medium-sized. The chain links TRBV27 to TRBJ2-5; weak D call: TRBD1 (6 bases). CDR3 length: 17 residues. From germline, CDR1 is MNHEY and CDR2 SMNVEV (reference sequence). V shed 1 base and J shed 2 bases, with 17 bases lying between them. CDR3 bases: TGTGCCAGCAGTTTATTCAGGGGTGAAGGTCAGCAAGAGACCCAGTACTTC. Amino acid sequence: CASSLFRGEGQQETQYF.

By share, this clone ranks as medium-sized (0.01 to 0.1%). Other DNA variants within this sample encode the same CDR3. The CDR3 DNA sequence: TGTGCCAGCAGCTTAGCGCCGGGCCTCTACAATGAGCAGTTCTTC. Translation gives CASSLAPGLYNEQFF. The chain joins TRBV7-8 to TRBJ2-1; D is unresolved. The V and J ends lost 0 bases and 3 bases respectively, with 9 bases between them. The CDR3 is made up of 15 amino acids. From germline, CDR1 is SGHVS and CDR2 FQNEAQ.

The rearrangement joins TRBV29-1 to TRBJ1-1; D is uncertain. The CDR3 extends over 13 amino acids. Trimming took off 4 bases at V and 3 bases at J, with 12 bases between the two ends. CDR1 and CDR2 (germline): SQVTM, ANQGSEA. CDR3 nucleotide sequence: TGCAGCGTTGGAAAGAGTGGCGACACTGAAGCTTTCTTT. It specifies CSVGKSGDTEAFF.

This chain connects TRBV6-1 to TRBJ2-2; a possible D gene is TRBD1 (7 bases). The V and J ends lost 6 bases and 4 bases respectively, with 15 bases between them. CDR3 length: 15 residues. CDR1 and CDR2 from the germline V gene are MNHNS and SASEGT. CDR3 in amino acids: CASRETGRITGELFF. The CDR3 region has the DNA TGTGCCAGCAGGGAGACAGGGAGGATCACCGGGGAGCTGTTTTTT.

This clone was observed a few times. Here the CDR3 reads CAWTPPRGPGTDTQYF. CDR3 in DNA: TGTGCCTGGACCCCCCCTAGGGGCCCGGGCACAGATACGCAGTATTTT. V gene TRBV30 combines with J gene TRBJ2-3, with TRBD1 as a possible D gene (5 bases). The CDR3 has 16 residues. CDR1 GTSNPN and CDR2 SVGIG come from the germline V gene (reference sequence). Trimming removed 4 bases at V and 1 base at J, with 18 bases between.

This clone rates as large. The rearrangement uses TRBV6-5 and TRBJ2-7, with no clear D. Germline V CDR1 and CDR2: MNHEY, SVGAGI. V was cut by 5 bases and J by 5 bases, with 13 bases left in between. The length of the CDR3 is 13 residues. CDR3 coding DNA: TGTGCCAGCAGTCACCCCGGGTTCCACGAGCAGTACTTC. Protein: CASSHPGFHEQYF.

This clone has more than one count but fewer than ten. The gene calls are TRBV30 and TRBJ2-7; tentative D call: TRBD2 (5 bases). CDR1 and CDR2 (germline): GTSNPN, SVGIG (reference sequence). Deletions cut 0 bases from V and 5 bases from J, with 8 bases between. The CDR3 consists of 12 residues. The CDR3 is CAWSVPSHEQYF. In DNA, the CDR3 is TGTGCCTGGAGTGTACCTAGCCACGAGCAGTACTTC.

CDR3 DNA: TGTGCCAGCAGTGGTCAACAAGAGACCCAGTACTTC. Residues: CASSGQQETQYF. The chain recombines TRBV2 with TRBJ2-5; no clear D. V lost 4 bases to trimming and J lost 2 bases, with 5 bases between them. CDR1 and CDR2 from the germline V gene are SNHLY and FYNNEI. The CDR3 is 12 residues long.

The V and J genes are TRBV5-8 and TRBJ1-3; D unclear. This CDR3 has 15 amino acids. Trimming removed 3 bases at V and 11 bases at J, with 21 bases between. The germline CDR1 and CDR2 sequences are SGHTS and YDEGEE. The CDR3 DNA reads as TGTGCCAGCAGCTCCTCGGGCCTTACTTCGGTACCCATATATTTT. Its protein is CASSSSGLTSVPIYF.

This chain connects TRBV13 to TRBJ1-5, with D possibly TRBD1 on 5 matching bases. Trimming stripped 4 bases from V and 1 base from J, with 8 bases between. Germline-derived CDR1 and CDR2 are PRHDT and FYEKMQ (reference sequence). CDR3 length: 14 residues. CDR3: CASSSRQSNQPQHF. The CDR3 region has the DNA TGTGCCAGCAGCTCCAGACAGAGCAATCAGCCCCAGCATTTT.

This clone was seen a few times. The V call is TRBV7-9, the J call TRBJ2-7; D remains ambiguous. The CDR3 runs 13 residues. Trimming removed 5 bases from V and 6 bases from J, with 14 bases in between. Germline V gene sequence: CDR1 SEHNR, CDR2 FQNEAQ (reference sequence). CDR3 sequence (DNA): TGTGCCAGCAGCGCAAACTTCGCAAGCGAGCAGTACTTC. Its translation is CASSANFASEQYF. The full variable domain, rest sourced from reference TRBV7-9 and TRBJ2-7, is DTGVSQNPRHKITKRGQNVTFRCDPISEHNRLYWYRQTLGQGPEFLTYFQNEAQLEKSRLLSDRFSAERPKGSFSTLEIQRTEQGDSAMYLCASSANFASEQYFGPGTRLTVT.

The chain has TRBV9 and TRBJ2-5; 11 nucleotides align to TRBD2. V was pared by 4 bases and J by 2 bases, with 1 base of the junction left unmatched. Germline CDR1 is SGDLS and CDR2 is YYNGEE. The CDR3 loop spans 14 amino acids. CDR3: CASSLAGGQETQYF. The CDR3 nucleotides are TGTGCCAGCAGCTTAGCGGGGGGGCAAGAGACCCAGTACTTC.

This chain connects TRBV6-1 to TRBJ2-5; D gene ambiguous. Germline V CDR1 and CDR2: MNHNS, SASEGT. V shed 3 bases and J shed 0 bases, with 11 bases lying between them. There are 15 residues in the CDR3. This CDR3 reads CASSEGSGYQETQYF. In DNA form, the CDR3 reads TGTGCCAGCAGTGAGGGCAGTGGGTACCAAGAGACCCAGTACTTC.

This clone was seen more than once but under ten times. The chain joins TRBV12-2 to TRBJ1-4; TRBD1, the table's D call, was not compared with the DNA. TRBV12-2 constitutes a pseudogene. The CDR3 has 18 amino acids. As DNA, the CDR3 is TGTGCAAGTCGCTTAGTAGCAAGGGGGCAAGCAACTAATGAAAAACTGTTTTTT. It yields the protein CASRLVARGQATNEKLFF.

The V gene is TRBV7-2, the J gene TRBJ2-3; a weak D match, TRBD2 (5 bases). Germline loops: CDR1 SGHTA, CDR2 FQGNSA. The V and J ends lost 4 bases and 2 bases respectively, with 10 bases between them. The CDR3 runs to 14 residues. CDR3 protein: CASSYDGNTDTQYF. The CDR3 bases are TGTGCCAGCAGCTATGACGGGAACACAGATACGCAGTATTTT.

There are a few counts of this clone. This rearrangement joins TRBV6-5 to TRBJ2-5, with D unclear. The germline V gene has CDR1 MNHEY and CDR2 SVGAGI. Trimming left V 6 bases short and J 3 bases short, with 11 bases between. CDR3 size: 13 residues. As DNA, the CDR3 is TGTGCCAGCAGCTATGTCTTAGAAGAGACCCAGTACTTC. Translating it yields CASSYVLEETQYF.

The chain carries TRBV5-6 and TRBJ2-7; D uncertain. Germline V gene sequence: CDR1 SGHDT, CDR2 YYEEEE. V gave up 4 bases and J gave up 7 bases, with 18 bases separating them. This CDR3 is 14 amino acids long. The CDR3 sequence is CASSLDPLLGEQYF. Written as DNA, the CDR3 is TGTGCCAGCAGCCTGGACCCACTCCTTGGGGAGCAGTACTTC.